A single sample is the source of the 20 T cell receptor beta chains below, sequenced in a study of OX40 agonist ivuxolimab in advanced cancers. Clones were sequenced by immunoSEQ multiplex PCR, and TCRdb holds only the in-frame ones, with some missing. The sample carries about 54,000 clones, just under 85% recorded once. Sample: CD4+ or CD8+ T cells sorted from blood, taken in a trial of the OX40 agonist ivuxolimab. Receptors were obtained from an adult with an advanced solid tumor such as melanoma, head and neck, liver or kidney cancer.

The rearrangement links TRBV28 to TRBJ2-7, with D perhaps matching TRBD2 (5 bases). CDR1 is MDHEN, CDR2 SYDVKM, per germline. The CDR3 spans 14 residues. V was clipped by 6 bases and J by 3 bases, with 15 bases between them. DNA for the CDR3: TGTGCCAGCAGCCCGGGCGGGTTAGACTACGAGCAGTACTTC. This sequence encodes CASSPGGLDYEQYF.

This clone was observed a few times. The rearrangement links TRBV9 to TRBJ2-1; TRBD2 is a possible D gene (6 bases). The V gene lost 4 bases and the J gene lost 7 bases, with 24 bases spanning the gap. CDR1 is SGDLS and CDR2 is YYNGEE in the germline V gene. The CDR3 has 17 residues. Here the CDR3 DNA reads TGTGCCAGCAGCCCCGTTGCACCGGGACTTGCCGGGAATGAGCAGTTCTTC. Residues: CASSPVAPGLAGNEQFF.

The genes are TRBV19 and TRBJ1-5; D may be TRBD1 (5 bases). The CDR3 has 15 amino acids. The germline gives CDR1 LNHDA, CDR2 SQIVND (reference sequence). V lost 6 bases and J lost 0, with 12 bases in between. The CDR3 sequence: CASRRGFYSNQPQHF. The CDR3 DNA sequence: TGTGCCAGTAGACGGGGGTTCTATAGCAATCAGCCCCAGCATTTT.

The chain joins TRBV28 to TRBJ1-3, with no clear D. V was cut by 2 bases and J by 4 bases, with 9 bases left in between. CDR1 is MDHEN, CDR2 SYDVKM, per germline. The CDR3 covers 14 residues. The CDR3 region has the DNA TGTGCCAGCAGTTTAAGCGGGCAGGGAAACACCATATATTTT. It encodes CASSLSGQGNTIYF.

CDR3 amino acids: CASSLSIAGLGNTIYF. In DNA form, the CDR3 reads TGTGCCAGCAGTTTATCTATCGCAGGGCTTGGAAACACCATATATTTT. The chain employs TRBV7-9 and TRBJ1-3, with TRBD1 as a possible D gene (5 bases). The V gene lost 6 bases and the J gene lost 3 bases, with 18 bases spanning the gap. This CDR3 region has 16 residues. CDR1 and CDR2 from the germline V gene are SEHNR and FQNEAQ (reference sequence).

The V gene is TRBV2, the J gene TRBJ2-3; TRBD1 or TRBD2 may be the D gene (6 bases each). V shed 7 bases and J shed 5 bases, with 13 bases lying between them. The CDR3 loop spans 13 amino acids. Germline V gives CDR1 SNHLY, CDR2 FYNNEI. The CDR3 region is CASIEGGRDTQYF. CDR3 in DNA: TGTGCCAGCATCGAAGGGGGGAGAGATACGCAGTATTTT.

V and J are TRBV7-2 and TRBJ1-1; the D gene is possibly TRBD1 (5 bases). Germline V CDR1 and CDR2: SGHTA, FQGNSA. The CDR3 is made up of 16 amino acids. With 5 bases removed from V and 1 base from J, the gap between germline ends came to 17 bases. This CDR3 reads CASSRLFLGENTEAFF. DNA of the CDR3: TGTGCCAGCAGCCGCTTATTCTTGGGGGAGAACACTGAAGCTTTCTTT.

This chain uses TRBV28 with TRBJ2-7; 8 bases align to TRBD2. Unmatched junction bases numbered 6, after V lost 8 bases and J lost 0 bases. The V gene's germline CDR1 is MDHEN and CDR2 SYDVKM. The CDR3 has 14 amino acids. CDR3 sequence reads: CASAPSGSSYEQYF. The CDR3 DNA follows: TGTGCCAGCGCCCCAAGCGGGAGCTCCTACGAGCAGTACTTC.

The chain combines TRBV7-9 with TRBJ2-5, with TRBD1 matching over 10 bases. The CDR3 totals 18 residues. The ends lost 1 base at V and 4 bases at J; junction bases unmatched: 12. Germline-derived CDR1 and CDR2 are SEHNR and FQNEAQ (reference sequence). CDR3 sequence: CASSLDGQGGQNGETQYF. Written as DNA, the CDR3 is TGTGCCAGCAGCTTAGACGGACAGGGGGGACAGAACGGAGAGACCCAGTACTTC.

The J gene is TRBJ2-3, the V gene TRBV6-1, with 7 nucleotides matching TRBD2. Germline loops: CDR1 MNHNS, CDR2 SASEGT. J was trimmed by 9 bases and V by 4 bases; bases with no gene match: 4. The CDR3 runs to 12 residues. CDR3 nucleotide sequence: TGTGCCAGCAGTGTCCCGGGAGGCACGCAGTATTTT. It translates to CASSVPGGTQYF.

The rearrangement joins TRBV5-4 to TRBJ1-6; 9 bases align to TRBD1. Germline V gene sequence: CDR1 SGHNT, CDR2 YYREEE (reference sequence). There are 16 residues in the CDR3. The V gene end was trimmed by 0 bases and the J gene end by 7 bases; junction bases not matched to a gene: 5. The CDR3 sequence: CASSLAPGQGNSPLHF. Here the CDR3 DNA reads TGTGCCAGCAGCTTGGCCCCCGGACAGGGGAATTCACCCCTCCACTTT.

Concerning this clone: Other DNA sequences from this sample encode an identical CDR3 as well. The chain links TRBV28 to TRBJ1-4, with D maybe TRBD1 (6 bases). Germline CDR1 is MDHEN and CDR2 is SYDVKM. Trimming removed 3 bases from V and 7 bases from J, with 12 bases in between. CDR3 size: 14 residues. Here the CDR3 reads CASSLGGLGEKLFF. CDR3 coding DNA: TGTGCCAGCAGTTTGGGGGGGCTGGGTGAAAAACTGTTTTTT.

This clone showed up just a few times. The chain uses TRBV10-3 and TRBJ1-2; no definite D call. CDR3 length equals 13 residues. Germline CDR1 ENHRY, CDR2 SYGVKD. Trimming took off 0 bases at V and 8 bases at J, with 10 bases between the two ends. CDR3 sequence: CAISESKEQGYTF. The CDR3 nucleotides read TGTGCCATCAGTGAGTCCAAGGAGCAGGGCTACACCTTC.

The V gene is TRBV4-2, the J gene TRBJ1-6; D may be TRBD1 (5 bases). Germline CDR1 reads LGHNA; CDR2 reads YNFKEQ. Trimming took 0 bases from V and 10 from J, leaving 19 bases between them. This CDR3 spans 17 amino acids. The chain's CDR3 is CASSQEAGRRAGSPLHF. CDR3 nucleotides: TGTGCCAGCAGCCAAGAGGCGGGACGTCGGGCAGGGTCACCCCTCCACTTT.

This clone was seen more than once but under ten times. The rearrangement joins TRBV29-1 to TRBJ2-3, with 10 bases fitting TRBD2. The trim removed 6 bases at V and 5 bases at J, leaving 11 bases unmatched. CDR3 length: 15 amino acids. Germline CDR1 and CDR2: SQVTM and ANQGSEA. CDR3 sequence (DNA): TGCAGCGTAGAGCCTAGCGGGAGCGGTATAGATACGCAGTATTTT. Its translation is CSVEPSGSGIDTQYF.

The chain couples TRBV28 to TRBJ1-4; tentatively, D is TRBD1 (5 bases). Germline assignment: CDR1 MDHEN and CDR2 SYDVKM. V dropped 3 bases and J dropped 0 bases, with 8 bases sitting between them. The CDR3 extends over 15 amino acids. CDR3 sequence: CASSLGGATNEKLFF. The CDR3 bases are TGTGCCAGCAGTTTGGGGGGAGCAACTAATGAAAAACTGTTTTTT.

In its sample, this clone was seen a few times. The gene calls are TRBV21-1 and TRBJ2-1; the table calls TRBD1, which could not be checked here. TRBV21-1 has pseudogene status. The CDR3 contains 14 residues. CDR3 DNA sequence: TGTGCCAGCAGCAACCCCAGCTCCTACAATGAGCAGTTCTTC. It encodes CASSNPSSYNEQFF.

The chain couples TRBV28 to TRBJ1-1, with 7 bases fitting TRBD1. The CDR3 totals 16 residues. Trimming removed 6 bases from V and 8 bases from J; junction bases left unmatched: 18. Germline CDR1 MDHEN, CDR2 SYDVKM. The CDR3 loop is CASREADSTGRKEAFF. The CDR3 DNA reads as TGTGCCAGCAGAGAGGCGGATTCGACAGGGCGGAAAGAAGCTTTCTTT.

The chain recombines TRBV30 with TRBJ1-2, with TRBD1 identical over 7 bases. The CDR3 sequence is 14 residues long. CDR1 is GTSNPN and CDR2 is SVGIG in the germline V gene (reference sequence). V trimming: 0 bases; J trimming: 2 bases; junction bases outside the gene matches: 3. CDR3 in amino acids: CAWSVVGQNYGYTF. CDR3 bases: TGTGCCTGGAGTGTGGTGGGACAGAACTATGGCTACACCTTC.

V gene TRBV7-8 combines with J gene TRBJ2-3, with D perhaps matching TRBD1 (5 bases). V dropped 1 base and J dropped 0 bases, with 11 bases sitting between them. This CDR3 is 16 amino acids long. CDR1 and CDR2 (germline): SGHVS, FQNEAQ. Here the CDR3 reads CASSLVRGLSTDTQYF. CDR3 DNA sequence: TGTGCCAGCAGCTTAGTAAGGGGTTTAAGCACAGATACGCAGTATTTT.